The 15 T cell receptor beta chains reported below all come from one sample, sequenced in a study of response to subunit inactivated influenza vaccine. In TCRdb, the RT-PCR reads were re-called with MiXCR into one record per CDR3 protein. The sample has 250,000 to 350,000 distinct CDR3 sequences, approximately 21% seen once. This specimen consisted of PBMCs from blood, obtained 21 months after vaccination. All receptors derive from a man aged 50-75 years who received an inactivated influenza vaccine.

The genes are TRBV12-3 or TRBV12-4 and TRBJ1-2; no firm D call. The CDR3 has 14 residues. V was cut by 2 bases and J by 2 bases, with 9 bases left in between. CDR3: CASSLRHGNYGYTF. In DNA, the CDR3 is TGTGCCAGCAGTTTAAGACATGGGAACTATGGCTACACCTTC.

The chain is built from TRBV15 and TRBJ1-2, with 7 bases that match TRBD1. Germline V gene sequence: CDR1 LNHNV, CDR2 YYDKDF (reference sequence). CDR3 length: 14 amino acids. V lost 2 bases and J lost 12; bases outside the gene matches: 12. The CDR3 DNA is TGTGCCACCAGCAGACCCTCGGGACAGATTCGACACACCTTC. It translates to CATSRPSGQIRHTF.

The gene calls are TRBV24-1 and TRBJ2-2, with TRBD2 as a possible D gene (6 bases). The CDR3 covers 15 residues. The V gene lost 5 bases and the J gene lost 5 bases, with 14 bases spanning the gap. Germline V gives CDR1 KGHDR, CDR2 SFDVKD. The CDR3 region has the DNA TGTGCCACCAGTGCCCGGACTATACAGACCGGGGAGCTGTTTTTT. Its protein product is CATSARTIQTGELFF.

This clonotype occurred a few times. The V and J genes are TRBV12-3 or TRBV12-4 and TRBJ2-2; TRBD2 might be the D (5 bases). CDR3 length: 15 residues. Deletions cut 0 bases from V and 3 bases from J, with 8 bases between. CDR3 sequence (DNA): TGTGCCAGCAGTTTAGCGGGAGTGGACACCGGGGAGCTGTTTTTT. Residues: CASSLAGVDTGELFF.

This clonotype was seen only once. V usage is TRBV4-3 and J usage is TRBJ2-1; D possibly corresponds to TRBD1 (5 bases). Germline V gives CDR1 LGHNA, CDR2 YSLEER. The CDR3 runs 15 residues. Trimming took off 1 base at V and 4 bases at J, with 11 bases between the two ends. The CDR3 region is CASSQGSQGYNEQFF. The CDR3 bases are TGCGCCAGCAGCCAAGGTAGTCAGGGATACAATGAGCAGTTCTTC.

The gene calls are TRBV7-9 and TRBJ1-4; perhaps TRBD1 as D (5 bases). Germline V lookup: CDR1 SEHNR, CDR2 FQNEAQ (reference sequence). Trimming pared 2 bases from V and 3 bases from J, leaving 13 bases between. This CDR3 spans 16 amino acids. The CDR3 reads CASSLRVQGPNEKLFF. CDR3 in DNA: TGTGCCAGCAGCTTAAGGGTCCAGGGTCCTAATGAAAAACTGTTTTTT.

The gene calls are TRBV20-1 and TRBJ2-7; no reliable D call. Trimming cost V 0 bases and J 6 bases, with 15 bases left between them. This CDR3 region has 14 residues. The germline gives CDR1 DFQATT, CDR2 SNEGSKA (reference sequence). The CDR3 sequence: CSARDSRRHTEQYF. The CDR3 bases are TGCAGTGCTAGAGATTCTAGGCGTCATACCGAGCAGTACTTC.

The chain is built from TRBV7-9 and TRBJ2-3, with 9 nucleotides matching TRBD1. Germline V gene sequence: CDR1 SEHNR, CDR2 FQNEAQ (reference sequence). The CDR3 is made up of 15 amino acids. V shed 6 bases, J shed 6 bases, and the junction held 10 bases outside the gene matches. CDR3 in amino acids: CASRITGGPKDTQYF. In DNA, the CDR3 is TGTGCCAGCAGGATCACAGGGGGCCCTAAGGATACGCAGTATTTT.

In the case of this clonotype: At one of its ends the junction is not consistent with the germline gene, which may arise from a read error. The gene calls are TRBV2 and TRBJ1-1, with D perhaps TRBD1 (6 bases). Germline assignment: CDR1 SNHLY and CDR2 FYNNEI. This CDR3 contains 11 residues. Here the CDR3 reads CASSEDRDPFF. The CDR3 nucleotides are TGTGCCAGCAGTGAAGACAGGGACCCTTTTTTT. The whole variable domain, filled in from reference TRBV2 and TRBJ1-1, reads EPEVTQTPSHQVTQMGQEVILRCVPISNHLYFYWYRQILGQKVEFLVSFYNNEISEKSEIFDDQFSVERPDGSNFTLKIRSTKLEDSAMYFCASSEDRDPFFGQGTRLTVV.

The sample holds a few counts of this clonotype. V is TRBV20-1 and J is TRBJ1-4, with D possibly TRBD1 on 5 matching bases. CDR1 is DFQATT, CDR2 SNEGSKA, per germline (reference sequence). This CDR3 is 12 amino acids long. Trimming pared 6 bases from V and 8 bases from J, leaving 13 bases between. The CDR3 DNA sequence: TGCAGTGCCGGGGCCGGGGGAGAAAAACTGTTTTTT. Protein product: CSAGAGGEKLFF.

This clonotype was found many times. CDR3 protein: CASSSPLSYEQYF. CDR3 nucleotide sequence: TGTGCCAGCAGTTCCCCTCTCTCCTACGAGCAGTACTTC. V and J are TRBV6-5 and TRBJ2-7, with D unclear. Germline assignment: CDR1 MNHEY and CDR2 SVGAGI. V lost 4 bases to trimming and J lost 0 bases, with 7 bases between them. The CDR3 extends over 13 amino acids.

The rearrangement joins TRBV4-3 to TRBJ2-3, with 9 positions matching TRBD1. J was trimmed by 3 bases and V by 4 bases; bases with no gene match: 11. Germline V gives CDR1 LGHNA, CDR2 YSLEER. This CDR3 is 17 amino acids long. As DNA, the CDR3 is TGCGCCAGCAGCCCCAGAGGGACAGGGCTTTTGACAGATACGCAGTATTTT. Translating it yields CASSPRGTGLLTDTQYF.

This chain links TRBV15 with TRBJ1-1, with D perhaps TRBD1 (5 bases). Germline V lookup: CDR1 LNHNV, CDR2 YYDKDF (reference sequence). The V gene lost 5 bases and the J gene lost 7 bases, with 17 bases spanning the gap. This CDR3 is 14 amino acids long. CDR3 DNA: TGTGCCACCAGCGAGGATGGGGACGGCGATGAAGCTTTCTTT. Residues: CATSEDGDGDEAFF.

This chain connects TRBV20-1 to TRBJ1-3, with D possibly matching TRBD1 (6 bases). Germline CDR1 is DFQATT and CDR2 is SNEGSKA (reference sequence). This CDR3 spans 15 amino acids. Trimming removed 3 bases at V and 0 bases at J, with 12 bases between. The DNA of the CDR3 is TGCAGTGCTAGTGTTACAGGGAGCTCTGGAAACACCATATATTTT. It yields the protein CSASVTGSSGNTIYF.

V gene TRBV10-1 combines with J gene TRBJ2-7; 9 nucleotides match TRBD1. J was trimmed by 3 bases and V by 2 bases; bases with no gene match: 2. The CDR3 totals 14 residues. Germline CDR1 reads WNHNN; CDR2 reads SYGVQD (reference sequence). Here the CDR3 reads CASSEGGQGYEQYF. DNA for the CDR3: TGCGCCAGCAGTGAGGGGGGACAGGGCTACGAGCAGTACTTC.